This T cell receptor (beta chain) was sequenced in a study of cytomegalovirus exposure and HLA in healthy donors. Across the whole study: Around 180 million T cells yielded fewer than 120 million unique TCR beta sequences in earlier analysis. Overall study findings and caveats: Follow-up analysis found HLA locus-dependent TCR association rates, highest for DRB1 and lowest for HLA-C. Common viral pathogens seemed, in a later analysis, to connect with several of the most significant clusters. Cytomegalovirus-associated TCR beta chains were listed, numbering some 150.

The CDR3 is made up of 13 amino acids. The germline CDR1 and CDR2 sequences are GTSNPN and SVGIG (reference sequence). V lost 2 bases, J lost 2 bases, and 9 bases lay in between. 13 Jbeta primers and 60 Vbeta primers were used for the PCR. The assay was immunoSEQ multiplex PCR, and TCRdb's table has in-frame clones only and misses some. The sample gives some 59,000 clones, approximately 82% of which show up once; 2.5% to 3.5% is in the top ten. With regard to this clone: Its antigen is unidentified.

Sequencing was carried out using PBMCs. This TCR derives from a woman aged 18-35 years in good health and CMV-seronegative. The J gene is TRBJ2-5, the V gene TRBV30; D is perhaps TRBD2 (5 bases). The DNA of the CDR3 is TGTGCCTGGAGTATGGGAGTACAAGAGACCCAGTACTTC. Its protein is CAWSMGVQETQYF.